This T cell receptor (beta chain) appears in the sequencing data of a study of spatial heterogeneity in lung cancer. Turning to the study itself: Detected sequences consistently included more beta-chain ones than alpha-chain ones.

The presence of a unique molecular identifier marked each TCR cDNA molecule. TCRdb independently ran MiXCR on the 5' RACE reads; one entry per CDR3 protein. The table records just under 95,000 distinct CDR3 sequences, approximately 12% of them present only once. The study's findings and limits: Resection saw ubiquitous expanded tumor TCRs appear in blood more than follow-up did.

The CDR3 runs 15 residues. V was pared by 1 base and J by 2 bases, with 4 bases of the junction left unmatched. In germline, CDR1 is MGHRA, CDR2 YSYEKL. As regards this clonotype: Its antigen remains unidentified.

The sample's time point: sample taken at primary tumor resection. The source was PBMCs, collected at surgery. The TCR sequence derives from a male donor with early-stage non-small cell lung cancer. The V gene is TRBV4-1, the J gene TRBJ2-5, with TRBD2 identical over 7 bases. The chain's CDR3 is CASSQVPSGQETQYF. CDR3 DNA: TGCGCCAGCAGCCAAGTTCCTAGCGGACAAGAGACCCAGTACTTC.